These 32 T cell receptor beta chains originate from one sample sequenced in a study of OX40 agonist ivuxolimab in advanced cancers. Here immunoSEQ multiplex PCR was the method, and the copy in TCRdb shows in-frame clones only, minus some. The sample shows almost 35,000 clones, 81% of them seen only once. The source was CD4+ or CD8+ T cells sorted from blood, collected in a trial of the OX40 agonist ivuxolimab. All receptors derive from an adult with an advanced solid tumor such as melanoma, head and neck, liver or kidney cancer.

The gene calls are TRBV19 and TRBJ2-1; 8 positions match TRBD2. The CDR3 is 15 residues long. Germline V gene lookup returns CDR1 LNHDA and CDR2 SQIVND (reference sequence). The V gene end was trimmed by 5 bases and the J gene end by 8 bases; junction bases not matched to a gene: 11. CDR3 in amino acids: CASSYRAGGRHEQFF. The CDR3 bases are TGTGCCAGTAGTTATCGGGCGGGGGGCCGGCATGAGCAGTTCTTC.

Only one count was recorded for this clone. The rearrangement joins TRBV4-3 to TRBJ2-3; D call uncertain. V lost 0 bases and J lost 3, with 10 bases in between. The CDR3 is 15 residues long. Germline assignment: CDR1 LGHNA and CDR2 YSLEER. The CDR3: CASSQDSKPTDTQYF. The DNA for the CDR3 is TGCGCCAGCAGCCAAGATAGTAAGCCGACAGATACGCAGTATTTT.

V usage is TRBV5-1 and J usage is TRBJ2-1; the D is unclear. This CDR3 has 14 amino acids. The germline V and J ends were trimmed by 2 bases and 4 bases, with 10 bases remaining between them. Per germline, CDR1 SGHRS and CDR2 YFSETQ. The CDR3 bases are TGCGCCAGCAGCTTAGTTCCGGTGTACAATGAGCAGTTCTTC. It is translated as CASSLVPVYNEQFF.

This chain connects TRBV2 to TRBJ2-5, with D maybe TRBD1 (6 bases). Trimming left V 6 bases short and J 2 bases short, with 10 bases between. Germline loops: CDR1 SNHLY, CDR2 FYNNEI. There are 13 residues in the CDR3. CDR3 loop: CASRVDRQETQYF. The CDR3 bases are TGTGCCAGCAGAGTGGACAGACAAGAGACCCAGTACTTC.

The chain employs TRBV6-5 and TRBJ1-2; TRBD1 might be the D (5 bases). Trimming shortened V by 2 bases and J by 0 bases, and 10 bases separated the two germline ends. This CDR3 region has 15 residues. CDR1 MNHEY and CDR2 SVGAGI come from the germline V gene. The CDR3 region is CASSYGTFSNYGYTF. In DNA form, the CDR3 reads TGTGCCAGCAGTTACGGGACCTTCTCTAACTATGGCTACACCTTC.

The chain couples TRBV11-2 to TRBJ2-7; D uncertain. This CDR3 spans 11 amino acids. The germline V and J ends were trimmed by 5 bases and 3 bases, with 5 bases remaining between them. The germline V gene has CDR1 SGHAT and CDR2 FQNNGV. CDR3 amino acids: CASSDRYEQYF. For the CDR3, the DNA is TGTGCCAGCAGCGACCGCTACGAGCAGTACTTC. Full variable domain (rest looked up from reference TRBV11-2 and TRBJ2-7): EAGVAQSPRYKIIEKRQSVAFWCNPISGHATLYWYQQILGQGPKLLIQFQNNGVVDDSQLPKDRFSAERLKGVDSTLKIQPAKLEDSAVYLCASSDRYEQYFGPGTRLTVT.

The genes are TRBV28 and TRBJ2-7; 10 bases line up with TRBD1. Trimming at V came to 0 bases and at J to 7 bases, leaving 12 bases not matched to a gene. The germline V gene encodes CDR1 MDHEN and CDR2 SYDVKM. There are 17 residues in the CDR3. This CDR3 is CASSLWGWDRGGIEQYF. The CDR3 DNA reads as TGTGCCAGCAGTTTATGGGGGTGGGACAGGGGTGGTATTGAGCAGTACTTC.

The V call is TRBV2, the J call TRBJ2-2; unclear D gene. Deletions cut 3 bases from V and 4 bases from J, with 12 bases between. The CDR3 length is 15 residues. CDR1 SNHLY and CDR2 FYNNEI come from the germline V gene. The CDR3: CASSDGVPSTGELFF. CDR3 DNA sequence: TGTGCCAGCAGTGATGGGGTACCGAGCACCGGGGAGCTGTTTTTT.

This clone was observed a few times. J is TRBJ1-6 and V is TRBV6-5; D not resolved. The V end lost 2 bases, the J end lost 14 bases, and 19 bases lay between the germline ends. Germline CDR1 and CDR2: MNHEY and SVGAGI. This CDR3 spans 15 amino acids. CDR3 DNA: TGTGCCAGCAGTTACGGGAGGCGAACAGCCCAAGCCCTCCACTTT. It specifies CASSYGRRTAQALHF.

This clone was found once. At one of its ends the junction is not consistent with the germline gene, which may arise from a read error. The CDR3 DNA reads TGTGCCAGCACCTTGGACCAGCCCCAGCATTTT. It specifies CASTLDQPQHF. V and J are TRBV5-8 and TRBJ1-5, with no clear D. CDR3 length: 11 amino acids. Germline V gene sequence: CDR1 SGHTS, CDR2 YDEGEE.

This chain uses TRBV7-6 with TRBJ2-7; 10 nucleotides agree with TRBD1. Unmatched junction bases numbered 6, after V lost 5 bases and J lost 2 bases. Germline V gene lookup returns CDR1 SGHVS and CDR2 FNYEAQ. The CDR3 covers 15 residues. In nucleotides, the CDR3 is TGTGCCAGCAGCATGACAGGGGGCGGCCCCTACGAGCAGTACTTC. Protein sequence: CASSMTGGGPYEQYF.

The chain is built from TRBV6-4 and TRBJ1-6; D uncertain. The germline CDR1 and CDR2 sequences are MRHNA and SNTAGT. This CDR3 spans 15 amino acids. V lost 3 bases and J 3 bases, leaving 9 bases between the germline ends. CDR3 DNA: TGTGCCAGCAGTGAGTCCGGGAACTATAATTCACCCCTCCACTTT. This encodes CASSESGNYNSPLHF.

The V call is TRBV7-9, the J call TRBJ2-2; 13 bases fit TRBD2. This CDR3 is 15 amino acids long. The germline V gene has CDR1 SEHNR and CDR2 FQNEAQ (reference sequence). V lost 5 bases, J lost 6 bases, and 3 bases stayed unmatched. CDR3 amino acids: CASSRTSGRAGELFF. The CDR3 DNA follows: TGTGCCAGCAGCCGTACTAGCGGGAGGGCCGGGGAGCTGTTTTTT.

The V gene is TRBV4-1, the J gene TRBJ2-2, with a weak D call TRBD1 (5 bases). The CDR3 has 16 amino acids. The V end lost 0 bases, the J end lost 5 bases, and 13 bases lay between the germline ends. Per the germline V gene, CDR1 is MGHRA and CDR2 is YSYEKL. The CDR3 DNA reads as TGCGCCAGCAGCCAAGATCAGGGCCCGTGGACCGGGGAGCTGTTTTTT. This codes for CASSQDQGPWTGELFF.

The chain carries TRBV5-4 and TRBJ1-1; perhaps TRBD1 as D (5 bases). The CDR3 is 13 amino acids. V gave up 2 bases and J gave up 4 bases, with 9 bases separating them. Germline V lookup: CDR1 SGHNT, CDR2 YYREEE (reference sequence). In DNA form, the CDR3 reads TGTGCCAGCAGCTTTTGGGGGGGCACTGAAGCTTTCTTT. Protein sequence: CASSFWGGTEAFF. Full variable domain (outside the CDR3, taken from reference TRBV5-4 and TRBJ1-1): ETGVTQSPTHLIKTRGQQVTLRCSSQSGHNTVSWYQQALGQGPQFIFQYYREEENGRGNFPPRFSGLQFPNYSSELNVNALELDDSALYLCASSFWGGTEAFFGQGTRLTVV.

The J gene is TRBJ1-1, the V gene TRBV4-3; 9 nucleotides align to TRBD1. V was clipped by 3 bases and J by 5 bases; unmatched bases: 7. There are 15 residues in the CDR3. Germline V gene lookup returns CDR1 LGHNA and CDR2 YSLEER. The CDR3 protein is CASSHRDRVRTEAFF. DNA of the CDR3: TGCGCCAGCAGCCATCGGGACAGGGTTCGAACTGAAGCTTTCTTT.

This clone was seen only a few times. The chain employs TRBV2 and TRBJ2-3; 7 positions agree with TRBD2. This CDR3 spans 15 amino acids. The trim removed 4 bases at V and 1 base at J, leaving 5 bases unmatched. Germline assignment: CDR1 SNHLY and CDR2 FYNNEI. CDR3 region: CASSAWEGRTDTQYF. CDR3 nucleotides: TGTGCCAGCAGTGCCTGGGAGGGGCGCACAGATACGCAGTATTTT.

The chain uses TRBV6-6 and TRBJ2-5; D not certain. V lost 7 bases, J lost 5 bases, and 11 bases lay in between. Germline loops: CDR1 MNHNY, CDR2 SVGAGI (reference sequence). This CDR3 region has 12 residues. CDR3 residues: CASTPGRETQYF. For the CDR3, the DNA is TGTGCCAGCACCCCCGGGCGTGAGACCCAGTACTTC.

V is TRBV18 and J is TRBJ2-4; TRBD1 is a possible D gene (6 bases). The CDR3 consists of 15 residues. In germline, CDR1 is KGHSH, CDR2 LQKENI. V lost 4 bases and J lost 8, with 18 bases in between. DNA of the CDR3: TGTGCCAGCTCACAACCGGAAGGGGGTCGGGACATTCAGTACTTC. Its protein product is CASSQPEGGRDIQYF.

The chain uses TRBV28 and TRBJ2-2, with D perhaps TRBD1 (6 bases). CDR1 MDHEN and CDR2 SYDVKM come from the germline V gene. The CDR3 covers 14 residues. V was trimmed by 5 bases and J by 9 bases, leaving 16 bases between them. CDR3 in DNA: TGTGCCAGCAGTACGGGACAACCCCGGCGGGAGCTGTTTTTT. This sequence encodes CASSTGQPRRELFF.

On this clone: Additional DNA sequences in this sample encode the identical CDR3. This rearrangement joins TRBV5-1 to TRBJ2-2, with D uncertain. Per germline, CDR1 SGHRS and CDR2 YFSETQ. The V and J ends lost 0 bases and 1 base respectively, with 4 bases between them. The CDR3 sequence is 14 residues long. The CDR3 reads CASSLGQNTGELFF. The CDR3 DNA reads as TGCGCCAGCAGCTTGGGGCAGAACACCGGGGAGCTGTTTTTT.

The V and J genes are TRBV7-6 and TRBJ2-1; possible D gene TRBD1, 6 bases. V was clipped by 5 bases and J by 3 bases, with 14 bases between them. This CDR3 has 15 amino acids. Germline V gives CDR1 SGHVS, CDR2 FNYEAQ. The CDR3 DNA reads TGTGCCAGCAGCCCCGTCCAGGGGAGCTACAATGAGCAGTTCTTC. Its translation: CASSPVQGSYNEQFF.

CDR3 DNA sequence: TGTGCCACCAGGCTGGGAGGGGGGAATGAAGCTTTCTTT. Translated: CATRLGGGNEAFF. The gene calls are TRBV15 and TRBJ1-1, with a weak D call TRBD1 (6 bases). The germline V gene encodes CDR1 LNHNV and CDR2 YYDKDF (reference sequence). The CDR3 spans 13 residues. V lost 6 bases, J lost 7 bases, and 15 bases lay in between.

The count of this clone is one. The chain joins TRBV29-1 to TRBJ1-2, with 7 bases fitting TRBD1. V was pared by 6 bases and J by 8 bases, with 6 bases of the junction left unmatched. Per the germline V gene, CDR1 is SQVTM and CDR2 is ANQGSEA. CDR3 length equals 11 residues. The CDR3, as DNA: TGCAGCGTCCAAGGGGGCGGAGGCTACACCTTC. It translates to CSVQGGGGYTF.

Only one count was recorded for this clone. Germline and junction disagree at one end, which may indicate a read error. The chain has TRBV7-7 and TRBJ2-2; D is perhaps TRBD1 (6 bases). The CDR3 sequence is 14 residues long. The V gene's germline CDR1 is SSHAT and CDR2 FNYEAQ (reference sequence). The CDR3 loop reads CASSLDRFTGELFF. The CDR3 nucleotides are TGTGCTAGCAGCTTAGACAGGTTCACCGGGGAGCTGTTTTTT.

The V gene is TRBV5-6, the J gene TRBJ2-1, with D possibly being TRBD1 or TRBD2 (6 bases each). CDR1 and CDR2 from the germline V gene are SGHDT and YYEEEE. Trimming removed 1 base at V and 0 bases at J, with 14 bases between. This CDR3 spans 17 amino acids. Here the CDR3 reads CASSLMGGLSSYNEQFF. CDR3 coding DNA: TGTGCCAGCAGCTTGATGGGGGGCCTGTCCTCCTACAATGAGCAGTTCTTC.

The rearrangement uses TRBV5-1 and TRBJ2-3, with D hard to call. V was pared by 5 bases and J by 0 bases, with 4 bases between. The CDR3 is made up of 12 amino acids. CDR1 is SGHRS and CDR2 is YFSETQ in the germline V gene. In DNA, the CDR3 is TGCGCCAGCAGTCCGAGCACAGATACGCAGTATTTT. It translates to CASSPSTDTQYF. Full variable domain (remainder filled in from reference TRBV5-1 and TRBJ2-3): KAGVTQTPRYLIKTRGQQVTLSCSPISGHRSVSWYQQTPGQGLQFLFEYFSETQRNKGNFPGRFSGRQFSNSRSEMNVSTLELGDSALYLCASSPSTDTQYFGPGTRLTVL.

The rearrangement links TRBV10-2 to TRBJ2-7, with D perhaps matching TRBD2 (6 bases). The CDR3 is made up of 14 amino acids. With 6 bases removed from V and 2 bases from J, the gap between germline ends came to 14 bases. Germline CDR1 and CDR2: WSHSY and SAAADI. The chain's CDR3 is CASSPGVLPYEQYF. In DNA, the CDR3 is TGCGCCAGCAGCCCGGGGGTCCTGCCCTACGAGCAGTACTTC.

The V and J genes are TRBV7-3 and TRBJ1-4, with TRBD1 matching 9 bases. CDR3 length equals 17 residues. Unmatched junction bases numbered 8, after V lost 5 bases and J lost 1 base. The V gene's germline CDR1 is SGHTA and CDR2 FQGTGA. CDR3 amino acids: CASSIGTGWRTNEKLFF. CDR3 DNA sequence: TGTGCCAGCAGCATCGGGACAGGGTGGAGAACTAATGAAAAACTGTTTTTT. Together with reference TRBV7-3 and TRBJ1-4, the CDR3 gives the full variable domain: GAGVSQTPSNKVTEKGKYVELRCDPISGHTALYWYRQSLGQGPEFLIYFQGTGAADDSGLPNDRFFAVRPEGSVSTLKIQRTERGDSAVYLCASSIGTGWRTNEKLFFGSGTQLSVL.

V usage is TRBV5-4 and J usage is TRBJ2-5; D is possibly TRBD2 (5 bases). CDR3 length equals 17 residues. Germline V gene data show CDR1 as SGHNT and CDR2 as YYREEE (reference sequence). Deletions cut 4 bases from V and 3 bases from J, with 22 bases between. DNA for the CDR3: TGTGCCAGCAGCCTCCCTTCCCCGGGGTCGCCAAAAGAGACCCAGTACTTC. Amino acids: CASSLPSPGSPKETQYF.

V is TRBV6-1 and J is TRBJ2-5; D gene uncertain. The germline V gene has CDR1 MNHNS and CDR2 SASEGT. The CDR3 consists of 11 residues. The germline V and J ends were trimmed by 8 bases and 5 bases, with 9 bases remaining between them. The CDR3 sequence: CASSERETQYF. For the CDR3, the DNA is TGTGCCAGCTCAGAAAGGGAGACCCAGTACTTC.

This clone was seen a single time. The chain employs TRBV7-9 and TRBJ2-1; either TRBD1 or TRBD2 may supply D (6 bases each). The CDR3 has 16 residues. V lost 6 bases to trimming and J lost 0 bases, with 15 bases between them. The V gene's germline CDR1 is SEHNR and CDR2 FQNEAQ (reference sequence). The CDR3 loop is CASRELGGSSYNEQFF. In nucleotides, the CDR3 is TGTGCCAGCAGAGAACTAGGGGGGTCCTCCTACAATGAGCAGTTCTTC.